This T cell receptor beta chain was identified during a study of T cells after yellow fever vaccination. V shed 5 bases and J shed 6 bases, with 17 bases lying between them. Germline lookup yields CDR1 SEHNR and CDR2 FQNEAQ (reference sequence). The CDR3 runs to 14 residues. TCRdb re-called the 5' RACE reads with MiXCR, one entry per CDR3 protein. This sample carries approximately 30,000 distinct CDR3 sequences, around 4.8% of them seen once, and the ten largest clones take approximately 49%. This clonotype has a count of ten or more. The TCR sequence derives from a man aged 25-45 years who received the YFV17D yellow fever vaccine. The source was CD8+ T cells sorted from PBMCs, collected 5 days after the yellow fever booster vaccination. This sequence joins TRBV7-9 and TRBJ2-7; a possible D gene is TRBD2 (6 bases). In DNA form, the CDR3 reads TGTGCCAGCAGCCCGCGTAGGGAGGACGGCGAGCAGTACTTC. Translating it yields CASSPRREDGEQYF.